What follows are 17 T cell receptor beta chains derived from one specimen sequenced in a study of blood T cell repertoires in COVID-19. Here immunoSEQ multiplex PCR was the method, and the copy in TCRdb shows in-frame clones only, minus some. The profile shows around 180,000 clones, roughly 84% of them singletons. Sequencing was performed on peripheral blood. The receptors shown here come from a woman older than 75 with active or convalescent COVID-19.

This clone was seen just once. The rearrangement joins TRBV6-6 to TRBJ1-1; the match to TRBD1 covers 7 bases. Germline CDR1 is MNHNY and CDR2 is SVGAGI (reference sequence). The V segment lost 6 bases and the J segment 0 bases; nucleotides outside the gene matches: 7. CDR3 size: 15 residues. CDR3 DNA: TGTGCCAGCAGCACCCGGGACAGCATGAACACTGAAGCTTTCTTT. Translation: CASSTRDSMNTEAFF.

The genes are TRBV5-1 and TRBJ1-1, with D maybe TRBD1 (6 bases). V was clipped by 3 bases and J by 1 base, with 10 bases between them. The CDR3 is 14 residues long. Germline values: CDR1 SGHRS, CDR2 YFSETQ. The CDR3 loop is CASSSLGQNTEAFF. As DNA, the CDR3 is TGCGCCAGCAGCTCATTGGGACAGAACACTGAAGCTTTCTTT.

The chain joins TRBV3-1 (or the pseudogene TRBV3-2) to TRBJ2-3; possibly TRBD2 for D (5 bases). The germline gives CDR1 LGHDT, CDR2 YNNKEL (reference sequence). This CDR3 has 12 amino acids. Trimming cost V 4 bases and J 5 bases, with 7 bases left between them. CDR3 sequence reads: CASSRAGDTQYF. DNA for the CDR3: TGTGCCAGCAGCCGGGCGGGAGATACGCAGTATTTT.

This sequence joins TRBV23-1 and TRBJ2-4, with 10 bases fitting TRBD1. TRBV23-1 has ORF status, its function being uncertain. V was pared by 3 bases and J by 3 bases, with 26 bases of the junction left unmatched. The CDR3 has 23 residues. DNA of the CDR3: TGCGCCAGCAGTCACTCTGGCTGGGACAGGGGTGTATCTCCACCTCAAGGCAAAAACATTCAGTACTTC. Encoded protein: CASSHSGWDRGVSPPQGKNIQYF.

The rearrangement joins TRBV27 to TRBJ1-2; 7 bases agree with TRBD1. The CDR3 consists of 16 residues. The V segment lost 5 bases and the J segment 3 bases; nucleotides outside the gene matches: 12. CDR1 is MNHEY, CDR2 SMNVEV, per germline (reference sequence). In nucleotides, the CDR3 is TGTGCCAGCAGTGGCGGGGACAGCCGCGGGTACTATGGCTACACCTTC. Translating it yields CASSGGDSRGYYGYTF.

CDR3 region: CASSFGLAGVLYNEQFF. The CDR3 coding sequence is TGCGCCAGCAGCTTCGGACTAGCGGGAGTGCTCTACAATGAGCAGTTCTTC. The chain recombines TRBV5-1 with TRBJ2-1, with 13 positions matching TRBD2. Losses at the gene ends were 2 bases for V and 3 bases for J; bases not matched to a gene: 5. CDR3 size: 17 residues. Looked up from germline, CDR1 is SGHRS and CDR2 is YFSETQ.

This clone was recorded a few times. J is TRBJ2-6 and V is TRBV19, with D possibly TRBD1 on 6 matching bases. Germline V lookup: CDR1 LNHDA, CDR2 SQIVND (reference sequence). The germline V and J ends were trimmed by 4 bases and 0 bases, with 10 bases remaining between them. The CDR3 loop spans 16 amino acids. The CDR3 region has the DNA TGTGCCAGTAGTAGAACAGGGCGCTCTGGGGCCAACGTCCTGACTTTC. Translation gives CASSRTGRSGANVLTF.

The rearrangement uses TRBV27 and TRBJ1-6, with 7 bases aligning to TRBD1. V shed 1 base and J 7 bases; nucleotides not matched to a gene: 4. CDR3 length: 15 amino acids. Germline V CDR1 and CDR2: MNHEY, SMNVEV (reference sequence). The CDR3: CASSLLGRGNSPLHF. The CDR3 DNA sequence: TGTGCCAGCAGTTTATTGGGCAGGGGGAATTCACCCCTCCACTTT.

This rearrangement joins TRBV28 to TRBJ1-5; perhaps TRBD1 as D (6 bases). Trimming pared 10 bases from V and 7 bases from J, leaving 20 bases between. Germline assignment: CDR1 MDHEN and CDR2 SYDVKM. This CDR3 has 14 residues. This CDR3 is CANPINRVGQPQHF. The CDR3 nucleotides read TGTGCCAACCCGATTAACAGGGTAGGACAGCCCCAGCATTTT.

The chain has TRBV6-5 and TRBJ2-4; the D gene is possibly TRBD1 (5 bases). With 6 bases removed from V and 8 bases from J, the gap between germline ends came to 11 bases. The CDR3 spans 12 residues. Germline-derived CDR1 and CDR2 are MNHEY and SVGAGI. The chain's CDR3 is CASSQGRDIQYF. Written as DNA, the CDR3 is TGTGCCAGCAGCCAGGGTAGGGACATTCAGTACTTC.

J is TRBJ2-1 and V is TRBV10-3, with 11 bases lining up with TRBD2. V was pared by 4 bases and J by 4 bases, with 3 bases of the junction left unmatched. This CDR3 spans 15 amino acids. CDR1 and CDR2 (germline): ENHRY, SYGVKD. CDR3 bases: TGTGCCATCAGTGGGGGGACTAGCGGATACAATGAGCAGTTCTTC. It is translated as CAISGGTSGYNEQFF.

The V and J genes are TRBV9 and TRBJ2-3; D may be TRBD2 (5 bases). The CDR3 spans 15 residues. Trimming pared 2 bases from V and 5 bases from J, leaving 15 bases between. Germline V CDR1 and CDR2: SGDLS, YYNGEE. Here the CDR3 DNA reads TGTGCCAGCAGCGTTGGGCGGTCCGGGGAAGATACGCAGTATTTT. Protein sequence: CASSVGRSGEDTQYF.

V and J are TRBV28 and TRBJ1-1, with a tentative D call TRBD1 (5 bases). CDR3 length: 16 residues. V dropped 6 bases and J dropped 2 bases, with 19 bases sitting between them. Germline CDR1 and CDR2: MDHEN and SYDVKM. CDR3: CASSLPSATVNTEAFF. CDR3 nucleotides: TGTGCCAGCAGCCTTCCTAGTGCGACAGTAAACACTGAAGCTTTCTTT.

The chain carries TRBV7-3 and TRBJ2-3; no definite D call. CDR3 length equals 15 residues. Trimming left V 1 base short and J 0 bases short, with 8 bases between. The germline CDR1 and CDR2 sequences are SGHTA and FQGTGA. The CDR3 DNA sequence: TGTGCCAGCAGCTTAAGCGGTCCTAGCACAGATACGCAGTATTTT. Translated, it gives CASSLSGPSTDTQYF.

This clone is a singleton in its sample. This chain links TRBV5-4 with TRBJ2-7, with TRBD1 matching over 10 bases. In germline, CDR1 is SGHNT, CDR2 YYREEE (reference sequence). J was trimmed by 7 bases and V by 4 bases; bases with no gene match: 5. CDR3 length: 13 residues. The CDR3 DNA reads TGTGCCAGCAGCACCTGGACAGGGGGGGAGCAGTACTTC. Residues: CASSTWTGGEQYF. Supplemented by reference TRBV5-4 and TRBJ2-7, the full variable domain reads ETGVTQSPTHLIKTRGQQVTLRCSSQSGHNTVSWYQQALGQGPQFIFQYYREEENGRGNFPPRFSGLQFPNYSSELNVNALELDDSALYLCASSTWTGGEQYFGPGTRLTVT.

This clone occurred a few times. The chain uses TRBV5-1 and TRBJ2-1; 12 bases align to TRBD2. The CDR3 consists of 16 residues. Germline V CDR1 and CDR2: SGHRS, YFSETQ. V lost 1 base and J lost 7; bases outside the gene matches: 6. Here the CDR3 DNA reads TGCGCCAGCAGCTTGATACTAGCGGGAGGTGGGAATGAGCAGTTCTTC. It codes for CASSLILAGGGNEQFF. Together with reference TRBV5-1 and TRBJ2-1, the CDR3 gives the full variable domain: KAGVTQTPRYLIKTRGQQVTLSCSPISGHRSVSWYQQTPGQGLQFLFEYFSETQRNKGNFPGRFSGRQFSNSRSEMNVSTLELGDSALYLCASSLILAGGGNEQFFGPGTRLTVL.

This clone occurred a few times. The rearrangement links TRBV6-5 to TRBJ1-1; TRBD1 matches 7 bases. V lost 6 bases to trimming and J lost 2 bases; unmatched junction nucleotides: 9. The CDR3 is 15 amino acids. Germline loops: CDR1 MNHEY, CDR2 SVGAGI. CDR3 DNA sequence: TGTGCCAGCAGCTGGGACAGACCAATTAACACTGAAGCTTTCTTT. Amino acids: CASSWDRPINTEAFF.